The sequence of this T cell receptor beta chain was determined in a study of blood T cells in healthy people across ages (dated by TCRdb to between 2014 and 2017). Notes on the research overall: In model experiments, roughly one uniquely barcoded TCR beta cDNA molecule per two T cells was captured by template switching. Age-related changes in TCR beta repertoire diversity were measured in the study by deep sequencing normalized with unique cDNA molecular identifiers. The donors were split into four age groups: young (average around 15 years), middle-aged (39), aged (62) and long-lived (roughly 86). Two additional independent replicas of 1 million unique cDNA reads from the same blood draw were analyzed for two donors (one aged 18 to 29 and one aged 80 or older). What the study reported, not specific to this receptor: The long-lived group showed more naive CD4+ T cells, fewer expanded clones and increased TCR diversity than the aged group, suggesting age selection. Because the CMV infection status of the donors was unknown, age-related changes in expanded clonotypes may potentially have been confounded. Since profiling was done on bulk unsorted PBMCs, naive and antigen-experienced compartments could not be conclusively compared. There was a strong correlation between observed TCR beta diversity and the percentage of naive T cells measured by flow cytometry. Estimates of total diversity based on one million sequenced T cells were considered lower bounds and underestimates. Observed TCR beta diversity per million T cells fell roughly linearly with age, and a significant reduction was already apparent by age around 39.

This clonotype was picked up a small number of times. The target of this receptor is not known. One base away there is no much larger clone; base qualities are not given. The library came from 5' RACE. TCRdb lists the instrument as Illumina HiSeq 2500. A second PCR of 7 to 11 cycles was performed with a sample-barcoded 5' primer and a J-beta primer mix. A template-switch 5' adaptor carrying 12 random nucleotides introduced a unique molecular identifier onto each TCR beta cDNA molecule. Each sample yielded at least 3 million CDR3-containing paired-end reads. First-strand cDNA synthesis was performed from all RNA using the Mint cDNA synthesis kit, with priming by a TRBC-specific oligonucleotide. Following uracil-DNA glycosylase treatment, all cDNA underwent a first 18-cycle PCR with the universal primers M1SS and BC2_uni_R. From the authors' description of their analysis: For normalization, 1 million high-quality reads were randomly selected from each sample, with every read carrying a distinct molecular identifier. Reads sharing molecular identifiers were discarded rather than binned into consensus sequences. MiTCR, run with a Q25 quality threshold and the strictest error-elimination algorithm, handled CDR3 identification, clonotype clustering and error correction. A nonparametric unseen species model with Euler transformation was used to estimate a lower bound on total TCR beta diversity. TCRdb trimmed public reads at Q25 via fastp, called clones via MiXCR and kept in-frame beta chains. Rows matching on CDR3 protein sequence are summarized as one entry with the most common DNA and genes. The V and J calls were determined by TCRdb, not by the authors. Here the sample has approximately 800,000 distinct CDR3 sequences; around 24% occur a single time. 3% of the sample comes from the top ten.

The junction carries 12 bases between V and J, which are trimmed by 8 bases and 10 bases respectively. From the cysteine up to the phenylalanine, the CDR3 has a length of 11 residues. The DNA shown is the 33-base CDR3, in frame from base 1. The donors were roughly 40 Caucasian individuals from Russia, aged roughly 6 to 100 years, who were systemically healthy. Ten milliliters of peripheral blood were drawn from each donor into EDTA-treated Vacutainer tubes. Ficoll-Paque density-gradient centrifugation was used to isolate PBMCs, with at least 6 million per sample. Total RNA, at least 5 micrograms per sample, was extracted from PBMCs with Trizol reagent. The percentages of naive CD45RAhigh/CD27high T cells were determined by flow cytometry on a PBMC aliquot from every donor. The same sample was also studied in work on T cells of mothers and their children. The second investigation adds: Nine systemically healthy Caucasian individuals, comprising three mothers and their six children, were included as donors. cDNA synthesis consumed the entire amount of extracted RNA, loaded at around 1.5 ug RNA in each 15 ul reaction. In the second PCR, sample barcodes and 2-4 random nucleotides were introduced via the M1S primer. More than 8 million TCR beta CDR3 reads were obtained from each mother, and several million reads were obtained from each child. Thymic selection similarly shapes TCR recombination output in related and unrelated pairs, with minor effect from inherited differences. Normalized repertoire overlap was always found to be slightly, but never significantly, higher in related mother-child pairs than in unrelated mother-child pairs. No persistent microchimeric T cell clones were detected, at a sensitivity of roughly 99 clones per million clonotypes. The study used deep NGS to compare TCR beta repertoires of mothers and children, seeking features distinguishing related mother-child pairs from unrelated individuals. Mothers averaged about 40 +/- 4 years of age and children averaged roughly 10 +/- 4 years. After adapter ligation with NEBNext reagents, the libraries were sequenced on Illumina HiSeq 2000 with 100+100 nt paired-end reads. To avoid cross-contamination, the mother libraries and the child libraries were prepared a month apart and sequenced in separate runs. For each donor, between roughly 500,000 and 2,300,000 distinct TCR beta clonotypes were identified. Naive TCR beta clonotypes were estimated from low-frequency clonotypes matched to each donor's FACS-determined naive share, without sorting.

Sequenced sample: blood. Recombination joined TRBV12-3 or TRBV12-4 with TRBJ2-1, with the D gene uncertain. The clonotype comes from a boy between 10 and 17 years old in good health. The CDR3 sequence is CASGRLLEQFF. The bases are TGTGCCAGCGGGCGCCTGCTGGAGCAGTTCTTC.